This T cell receptor beta chain derives from a study of blood T cell repertoires in COVID-19. Whole-study context: From the United States, Italy and Spain came samples of acute and convalescent COVID-19. T cells, B-cell-depleted T cells, or PBMCs supplied cDNA or gDNA.

The CDR3 consists of 13 residues. V was trimmed by 3 bases and J by 6 bases, leaving 12 bases between them. From germline, CDR1 is SGHVS and CDR2 FQNEAQ. Authors' methods: Counts of nucleated cells, estimated from reference gene primer amplification, were obtained. Profiling relied on immunoSEQ multiplex PCR, and the TCRdb table lists in-frame clones only, not all of them. V and J calls and clone size are as listed in that table; D and trimming were resolved from the DNA. The repertoire holds 90,000 to 100,000 clones, 84% seen once, with roughly 2% in the top ten. Material: peripheral blood. The J gene is TRBJ2-7, the V gene TRBV7-8; D possibly corresponds to TRBD1 (6 bases). This receptor was taken from an older man with active or convalescent COVID-19. The CDR3 loop is CASSFTGTGEQYF. The CDR3, as DNA: TGTGCCAGCAGCTTCACAGGGACGGGCGAGCAGTACTTC.